These 24 T cell receptor beta chains were all obtained from the same sample, sequenced in a study of cytomegalovirus exposure and HLA in healthy donors. PCR used 60 Vbeta primers and 13 Jbeta primers. Clones were sequenced by immunoSEQ multiplex PCR, and TCRdb holds only the in-frame ones, with some missing. Listed are approximately 70,000 clones; less than 2% falls within the top ten. Sequencing used PBMCs. These receptors were taken from a woman aged 25 to 45 in good health and CMV-seronegative.

For the CDR3, the DNA is TGTGCCAGTAGGCAAACAGGGAAGCAGTACTTC. Its protein is CASRQTGKQYF. This sequence joins TRBV19 and TRBJ2-7; possible D gene TRBD1, 6 bases. CDR3 length: 11 amino acids. V lost 6 bases and J 8 bases, leaving 11 bases between the germline ends. Germline assignment: CDR1 LNHDA and CDR2 SQIVND (reference sequence).

The rearrangement links TRBV19 to TRBJ2-1, with unresolved D. The CDR3 consists of 13 residues. Germline V gene data show CDR1 as LNHDA and CDR2 as SQIVND (reference sequence). Trimming pared 6 bases from V and 8 bases from J, leaving 14 bases between. In nucleotides, the CDR3 is TGTGCCAGTAGGTCCTCGGGTGTCGATGAGCAGTTCTTC. Translation: CASRSSGVDEQFF.

The V and J genes are TRBV30 and TRBJ1-2; D is uncertain. The CDR3 contains 15 residues. CDR1 and CDR2 from the germline V gene are GTSNPN and SVGIG (reference sequence). V dropped 4 bases and J dropped 7 bases, with 22 bases sitting between them. The CDR3 reads CAWNRRPPGLVGYTF. The CDR3 bases are TGTGCCTGGAATCGCAGGCCCCCCGGTTTGGTTGGCTACACCTTC.

The chain employs TRBV5-4 and TRBJ1-6; TRBD1 aligns across 9 bases. From germline, CDR1 is SGHNT and CDR2 YYREEE (reference sequence). The CDR3 spans 17 residues. V was clipped by 3 bases and J by 8 bases; unmatched bases: 12. The CDR3 region is CASSSRGQGRSYSPLHF. DNA of the CDR3: TGTGCCAGCAGCTCGAGGGGACAGGGTCGATCTTATTCACCCCTCCACTTT.

The chain recombines TRBV29-1 with TRBJ2-1; 8 bases are a match to TRBD2. The CDR3 has 12 amino acids. CDR1 is SQVTM, CDR2 ANQGSEA, per germline. The J segment lost 14 bases and the V segment lost 4 bases, leaving 10 bases of the junction unmatched. This chain's CDR3 is CSVAGGLVSKFF. The CDR3 DNA reads TGCAGCGTTGCTGGGGGACTAGTATCCAAGTTCTTC.

The J gene is TRBJ2-5, the V gene TRBV18; 10 bases line up with TRBD2. Germline assignment: CDR1 KGHSH and CDR2 LQKENI. This CDR3 spans 18 amino acids. With V trimmed by 6 bases and J by 2 bases, 15 bases remained unmatched. CDR3 in amino acids: CASSPLASGGATQETQYF. CDR3 nucleotide sequence: TGTGCCAGCTCTCCCCTGGCTAGCGGGGGAGCAACTCAAGAGACCCAGTACTTC.

This chain uses TRBV7-2 with TRBJ1-2, with 12 bases identical to TRBD1. Germline CDR1 SGHTA, CDR2 FQGNSA. V shed 5 bases, J shed 7 bases, and the junction held 5 bases outside the gene matches. This CDR3 is 14 amino acids long. CDR3 loop: CASSPGQGAGGYTF. The DNA of the CDR3 is TGTGCCAGCAGCCCGGGACAGGGGGCAGGTGGCTACACCTTC. Full variable domain (outside the CDR3, taken from reference TRBV7-2 and TRBJ1-2): GAGVSQSPSNKVTEKGKDVELRCDPISGHTALYWYRQSLGQGLEFLIYFQGNSAPDKSGLPSDRFSAERTGGSVSTLTIQRTQQEDSAVYLCASSPGQGAGGYTFGSGTRLTVV.

The chain joins TRBV9 to TRBJ2-2; D is undetermined. The V end was cut by 3 bases, the J end by 3 bases, with 9 bases between. Germline-derived CDR1 and CDR2 are SGDLS and YYNGEE. CDR3 size: 14 residues. Here the CDR3 reads CASSGGTDTGELFF. The CDR3 DNA reads TGTGCCAGCAGCGGAGGCACCGACACCGGGGAGCTGTTTTTT.

The chain is built from TRBV7-6 and TRBJ1-3, with TRBD1 matching over 8 bases. J was trimmed by 0 bases and V by 5 bases; bases with no gene match: 6. The V gene's germline CDR1 is SGHVS and CDR2 FNYEAQ. There are 16 residues in the CDR3. This chain's CDR3 is CASSLGTGYSGNTIYF. CDR3 in DNA: TGTGCCAGCAGCCTGGGGACAGGATACTCTGGAAACACCATATATTTT.

The chain uses TRBV18 and TRBJ1-2, with unresolved D. The length of the CDR3 is 12 residues. V lost 3 bases to trimming and J lost 6 bases, with 8 bases between them. The germline V gene encodes CDR1 KGHSH and CDR2 LQKENI. This chain's CDR3 is CASSPRGDGYTF. The CDR3 nucleotides read TGTGCCAGCTCACCTCGCGGGGATGGCTACACCTTC.

The chain has TRBV7-2 and TRBJ1-1; tentative D call: TRBD1 (5 bases). The CDR3 covers 16 residues. CDR1 is SGHTA and CDR2 is FQGNSA in the germline V gene. V lost 4 bases and J lost 4, with 19 bases in between. The CDR3 bases are TGTGCCAGCAGCTCCCGAAAGGGGTGGGTAACCACTGAAGCTTTCTTT. It translates to CASSSRKGWVTTEAFF.

V and J are TRBV30 and TRBJ2-7; 7 positions match TRBD1. This CDR3 contains 13 residues. In germline, CDR1 is GTSNPN, CDR2 SVGIG (reference sequence). Trimming cost V 8 bases and J 0 bases; bases outside gene matches: 7. The CDR3 nucleotides are TGTGCCATTTCCGGGACAGCCTCCTACGAGCAGTACTTC. Its protein product is CAISGTASYEQYF. The variable domain in full, with the rest retrieved from reference TRBV30 and TRBJ2-7, is SQTIHQWPATLVQPVGSPLSLECTVEGTSNPNLYWYRQAAGRGLQLLFYSVGIGQISSEVPQNLSASRPQDRQFILSSKKLLLSDSGFYLCAISGTASYEQYFGPGTRLTVT.

The rearrangement uses TRBV27 and TRBJ1-5, with 7 bases that match TRBD1. This CDR3 is 14 amino acids long. Germline CDR1 and CDR2: MNHEY and SMNVEV (reference sequence). After removal of 8 bases from V and 8 bases from J, the junction contained 12 bases not matched to a gene. The DNA for the CDR3 is TGTGCCAGCGGGCCGGGACAGCTCGTTGAGCCCCAGCATTTT. This translates into CASGPGQLVEPQHF.

The chain employs TRBV29-1 and TRBJ1-1; D perhaps matches TRBD1 (6 bases). The CDR3 extends over 12 amino acids. V lost 4 bases to trimming and J lost 5 bases, with 11 bases between them. Looked up from germline, CDR1 is SQVTM and CDR2 is ANQGSEA. The CDR3 DNA reads as TGCAGCGTTGTAGAGGGGGGGACTGAAGCTTTCTTT. Translating gives CSVVEGGTEAFF.

The rearrangement joins TRBV28 to TRBJ2-2; a weak D match, TRBD2 (5 bases). V was trimmed by 6 bases and J by 0 bases, leaving 14 bases between them. This CDR3 has 16 residues. Germline CDR1 and CDR2: MDHEN and SYDVKM. The CDR3 DNA sequence: TGTGCCAGCAGACCGTGGACGGGGACGAACACCGGGGAGCTGTTTTTT. Residues: CASRPWTGTNTGELFF.

Remarks on this clone: The junction differs from germline at one of its ends, possibly a read error. The CDR3 nucleotides read TGTGCCAGCAGTTTAATCAGGGGCGATAGCTCCGACAATGAGCAGTTCTTC. Translated, it gives CASSLIRGDSSDNEQFF. The chain employs TRBV28 and TRBJ2-1; perhaps TRBD1 as D (6 bases). Germline lookup yields CDR1 MDHEN and CDR2 SYDVKM. There are 17 residues in the CDR3.

The chain combines TRBV29-1 with TRBJ2-7; 11 bases line up with TRBD2. V trimming: 6 bases; J trimming: 7 bases; junction bases outside the gene matches: 11. Germline CDR1 is SQVTM and CDR2 is ANQGSEA. The CDR3 has 14 residues. The CDR3 coding sequence is TGCAGCGTAAGGTTAGCGGGAGGGCCTGGAGAGCAGTACTTC. Translating gives CSVRLAGGPGEQYF.

The rearrangement joins TRBV28 to TRBJ1-4; possibly TRBD1 for D (5 bases). The V and J ends lost 8 bases and 5 bases respectively, with 18 bases between them. The CDR3 is made up of 15 amino acids. The V gene's germline CDR1 is MDHEN and CDR2 SYDVKM. CDR3 nucleotides: TGTGCCAGCTTACCTTGGGGGGGAACGAATGAAAAACTGTTTTTT. This codes for CASLPWGGTNEKLFF.

About this clone itself: The junction and the germline gene differ at one end; a read error may be behind it. The chain is built from TRBV7-7 and TRBJ2-7, with D tentatively TRBD2 (7 bases). The V gene's germline CDR1 is SSHAT and CDR2 FNYEAQ (reference sequence). The CDR3 loop spans 15 amino acids. This CDR3 is CASSLWAGASYEQYF. DNA of the CDR3: TGTGCTAGCAGCCTATGGGCGGGGGCCTCCTACGAGCAGTACTTC.

The rearrangement joins TRBV2 to TRBJ1-3; D perhaps matches TRBD1 (6 bases). CDR3 length: 14 amino acids. Germline CDR1 is SNHLY and CDR2 is FYNNEI. Trimming took off 2 bases at V and 3 bases at J, with 8 bases between the two ends. CDR3 nucleotides: TGTGCCAGCAGTGAACAGGGACATGGAAACACCATATATTTT. Translated: CASSEQGHGNTIYF.

The chain has TRBV28 and TRBJ1-2; D might be TRBD1 (6 bases). This CDR3 contains 13 residues. Per the germline V gene, CDR1 is MDHEN and CDR2 is SYDVKM. The V and J ends lost 2 bases and 11 bases respectively, with 15 bases between them. CDR3 amino acids: CASSLEDSSKYTF. The CDR3 DNA reads as TGTGCCAGCAGTTTAGAGGACAGCTCTAAATACACCTTC.

The genes are TRBV7-9 and TRBJ2-1; TRBD2 agrees at 9 bases. CDR3 size: 15 residues. J gave up 4 bases and V 4 bases, and 5 bases lay outside the gene matches. Per the germline V gene, CDR1 is SEHNR and CDR2 is FQNEAQ (reference sequence). DNA for the CDR3: TGTGCCAGCAGCTCGAGCGGGAGGAAATACAATGAGCAGTTCTTC. Protein sequence: CASSSSGRKYNEQFF.

The gene calls are TRBV5-1 and TRBJ1-1; D is undetermined. Trimming removed 0 bases at V and 6 bases at J, with 15 bases between. The germline CDR1 and CDR2 sequences are SGHRS and YFSETQ. The CDR3 spans 15 residues. The CDR3: CASSLGRYGMAEAFF. CDR3 nucleotide sequence: TGCGCCAGCAGCTTGGGACGTTACGGGATGGCTGAAGCTTTCTTT.

This chain links TRBV5-4 with TRBJ1-1; TRBD1 is a possible D gene (6 bases). Germline assignment: CDR1 SGHNT and CDR2 YYREEE (reference sequence). The CDR3 has 16 amino acids. The V and J ends lost 0 bases and 5 bases respectively, with 17 bases between them. The CDR3, as DNA: TGTGCCAGCAGCTTGGGAGGGCGGGGGGCGAGTACTGAAGCTTTCTTT. Protein: CASSLGGRGASTEAFF.